Included here is one T cell receptor (beta chain) sequence, with context. Its antigen is as yet unknown. This entry is derived from a study of cytomegalovirus exposure and HLA in healthy donors. V trimming: 6 bases; J trimming: 2 bases; junction bases outside the gene matches: 10. Germline V lookup: CDR1 LNHDA, CDR2 SQIVND (reference sequence). This CDR3 region has 17 residues. 13 Jbeta primers and 60 Vbeta primers were used for the PCR. Measured with immunoSEQ multiplex PCR; TCRdb has only the in-frame clones, and not every one. The table gives 38,000 or so clones; the top ten clones make up about 8.9% of it. Study-level results: In a later analysis, a genetic analysis reported fewer productive-TCR N-insertions in an Asian-associated ancestry cluster than the cohort average.

The sequenced sample was PBMCs. This chain links TRBV19 with TRBJ2-5, with 12 nucleotides matching TRBD2. This receptor was obtained from a man aged 40-55 years in good health and CMV-seropositive. CDR3 in DNA: TGTGCCAGTAGACCACTAGCGGGAGGTGTGGGGCAAGAGACCCAGTACTTC. Protein sequence: CASRPLAGGVGQETQYF. Filled out from reference TRBV19 and TRBJ2-5, the complete variable domain reads DGGITQSPKYLFRKEGQNVTLSCEQNLNHDAMYWYRQDPGQGLRLIYYSQIVNDFQKGDIAEGYSVSREKKESFPLTVTSAQKNPTAFYLCASRPLAGGVGQETQYFGPGTRLLVL.